This T cell receptor beta chain was found in a study of control samples from healthy donors and cancer patients (TCRdb year 2020). Libraries were constructed by the immunoSEQ multiplex PCR assay. The immuneACCESS repertoire file appears here via TCRdb, limited to in-frame rearrangements. These files lack a portion of the clones; in checked studies, under half of the deficit traces to unresolved V genes, and the cause of the others is not known. This sample comprises under 200,000 clones, about nine tenths of them detected only once. Clones ranked in the top ten supply about 1.6% of the sample. As concerns this clone: The antigen it recognizes is unknown. No qualities accompany the bases; no much larger clone lies one base away.

CDR1 and CDR2, per the germline V gene (reference sequence), are SEHNR and FQNEAQ. V ends up 1 base short and J 2 bases short, with an unmatched junction base count of 1. From cysteine to phenylalanine, the CDR3 is 15 amino acids long. Kept here is only the CDR3 DNA, which spans 45 bases and is read in frame from base 1. The V gene is TRBV7-9 and the J gene is TRBJ1-2, and TRBD1 matches 10 of the central bases. The TCR sequence derives from a woman aged 25-40 years in good health. The sequenced material came from blood. CDR3 sequence: CASSLGGQGNYGYTF. The DNA sequence is as follows: TGTGCCAGCAGCTTAGGGGGACAGGGGAACTATGGCTACACCTTC.